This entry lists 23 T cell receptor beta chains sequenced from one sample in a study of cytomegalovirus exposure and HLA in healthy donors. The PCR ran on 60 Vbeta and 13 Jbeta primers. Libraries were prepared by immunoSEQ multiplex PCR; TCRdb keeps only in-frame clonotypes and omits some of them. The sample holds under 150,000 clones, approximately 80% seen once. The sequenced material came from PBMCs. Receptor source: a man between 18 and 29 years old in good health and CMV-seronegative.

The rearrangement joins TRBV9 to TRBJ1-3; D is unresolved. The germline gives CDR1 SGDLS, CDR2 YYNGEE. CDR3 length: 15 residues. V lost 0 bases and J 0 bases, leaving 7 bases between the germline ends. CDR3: CASSVGGRSGNTIYF. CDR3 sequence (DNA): TGTGCCAGCAGCGTAGGTGGCCGCTCTGGAAACACCATATATTTT.

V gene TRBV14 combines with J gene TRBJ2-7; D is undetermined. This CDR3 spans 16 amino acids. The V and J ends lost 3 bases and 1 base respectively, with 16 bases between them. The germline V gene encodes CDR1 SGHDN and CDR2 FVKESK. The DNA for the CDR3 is TGTGCCAGCAGCCAGATATGGGCCAGAGAATCCTACGAGCAGTACTTC. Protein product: CASSQIWARESYEQYF.

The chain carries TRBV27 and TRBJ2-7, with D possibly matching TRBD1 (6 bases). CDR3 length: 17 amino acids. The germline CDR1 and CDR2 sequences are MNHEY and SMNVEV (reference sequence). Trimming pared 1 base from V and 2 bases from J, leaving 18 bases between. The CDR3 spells CASSLLGTSLEAYEQYF. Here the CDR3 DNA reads TGTGCCAGCAGTTTATTAGGGACATCCCTAGAAGCCTACGAGCAGTACTTC.

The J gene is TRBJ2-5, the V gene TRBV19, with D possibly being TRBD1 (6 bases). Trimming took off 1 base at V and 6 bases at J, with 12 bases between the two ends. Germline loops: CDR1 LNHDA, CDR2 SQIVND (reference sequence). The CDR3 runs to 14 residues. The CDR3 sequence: CASSIAGESQTQYF. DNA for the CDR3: TGTGCCAGTAGTATAGCAGGGGAGTCGCAGACCCAGTACTTC.

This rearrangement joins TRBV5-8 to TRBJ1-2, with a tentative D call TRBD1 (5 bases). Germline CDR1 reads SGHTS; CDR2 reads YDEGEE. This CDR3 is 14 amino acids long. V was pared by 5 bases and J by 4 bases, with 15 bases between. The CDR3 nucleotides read TGTGCCAGCAGTTCTCTTACCGGGGGCTATGGCTACACCTTC. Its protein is CASSSLTGGYGYTF.

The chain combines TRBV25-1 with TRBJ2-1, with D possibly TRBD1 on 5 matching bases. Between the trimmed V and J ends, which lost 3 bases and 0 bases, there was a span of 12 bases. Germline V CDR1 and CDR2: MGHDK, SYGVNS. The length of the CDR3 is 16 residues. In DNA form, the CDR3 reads TGTGCCAGCAGTGATATATACAGGTCCTCCTACAATGAGCAGTTCTTC. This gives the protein CASSDIYRSSYNEQFF.

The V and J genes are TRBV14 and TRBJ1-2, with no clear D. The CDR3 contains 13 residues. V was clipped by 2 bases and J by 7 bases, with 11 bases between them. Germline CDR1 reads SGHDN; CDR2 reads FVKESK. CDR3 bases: TGTGCCAGCAGCCAACAGACACTCTCTGGCTACACCTTC. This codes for CASSQQTLSGYTF.

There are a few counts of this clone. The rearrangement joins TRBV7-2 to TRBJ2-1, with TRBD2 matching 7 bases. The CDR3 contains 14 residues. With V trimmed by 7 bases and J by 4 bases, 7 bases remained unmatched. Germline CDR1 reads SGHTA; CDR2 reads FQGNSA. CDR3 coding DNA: TGTGCCAGCACCGTGCGGGAGAATTACAATGAGCAGTTCTTC. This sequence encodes CASTVRENYNEQFF.

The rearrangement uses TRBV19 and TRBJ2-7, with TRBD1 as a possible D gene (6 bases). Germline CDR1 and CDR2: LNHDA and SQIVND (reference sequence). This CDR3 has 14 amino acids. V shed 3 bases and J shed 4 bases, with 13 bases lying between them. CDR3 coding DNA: TGTGCCAGTAGTATTCAGGGGAATATATACGAGCAGTACTTC. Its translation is CASSIQGNIYEQYF.

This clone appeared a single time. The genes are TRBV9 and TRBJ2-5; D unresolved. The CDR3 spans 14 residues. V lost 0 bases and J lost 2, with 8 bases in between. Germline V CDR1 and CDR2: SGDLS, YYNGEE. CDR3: CASSVGAGQETQYF. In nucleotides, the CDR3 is TGTGCCAGCAGCGTAGGGGCAGGACAAGAGACCCAGTACTTC.

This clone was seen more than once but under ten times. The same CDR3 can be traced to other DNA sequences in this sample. The CDR3 sequence: CASRSGTGRSYEQYF. The CDR3 DNA is TGTGCCAGCAGATCCGGGACAGGGCGATCCTACGAGCAGTACTTC. This chain links TRBV28 with TRBJ2-7, with 9 nucleotides matching TRBD1. The CDR3 length is 15 residues. J gave up 1 base and V 6 bases, and 7 bases lay outside the gene matches. Germline CDR1 is MDHEN and CDR2 is SYDVKM.

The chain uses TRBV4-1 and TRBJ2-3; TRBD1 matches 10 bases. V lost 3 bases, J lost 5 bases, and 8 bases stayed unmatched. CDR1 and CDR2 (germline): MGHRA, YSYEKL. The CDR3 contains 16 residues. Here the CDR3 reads CASSHLPRDRGDTQYF. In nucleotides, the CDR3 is TGCGCCAGCAGCCACCTACCTCGGGACAGGGGAGATACGCAGTATTTT.

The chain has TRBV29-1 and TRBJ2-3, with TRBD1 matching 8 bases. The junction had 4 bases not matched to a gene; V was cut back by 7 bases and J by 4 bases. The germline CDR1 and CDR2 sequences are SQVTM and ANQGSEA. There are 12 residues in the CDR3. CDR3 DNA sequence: TGCAGCGATGGACAGGGCCCAGATACGCAGTATTTT. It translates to CSDGQGPDTQYF.

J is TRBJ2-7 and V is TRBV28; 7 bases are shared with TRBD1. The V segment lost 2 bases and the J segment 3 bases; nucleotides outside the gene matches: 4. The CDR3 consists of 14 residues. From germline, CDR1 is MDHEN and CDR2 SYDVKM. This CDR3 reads CASSLGQEVYEQYF. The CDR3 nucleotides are TGTGCCAGCAGTTTAGGACAGGAAGTCTACGAGCAGTACTTC.

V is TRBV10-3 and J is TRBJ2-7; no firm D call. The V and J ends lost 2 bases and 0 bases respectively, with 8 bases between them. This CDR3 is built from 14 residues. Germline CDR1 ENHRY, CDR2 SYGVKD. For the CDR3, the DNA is TGTGCCATCAGTGAGGAGAGAGGCTCCTACGAGCAGTACTTC. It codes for CAISEERGSYEQYF.

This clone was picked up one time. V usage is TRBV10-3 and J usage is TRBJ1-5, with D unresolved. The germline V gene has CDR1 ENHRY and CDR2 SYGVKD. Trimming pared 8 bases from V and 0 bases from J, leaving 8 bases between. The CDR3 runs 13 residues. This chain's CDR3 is CAIGKNSNQPQHF. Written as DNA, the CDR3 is TGTGCCATCGGCAAGAATAGCAATCAGCCCCAGCATTTT.

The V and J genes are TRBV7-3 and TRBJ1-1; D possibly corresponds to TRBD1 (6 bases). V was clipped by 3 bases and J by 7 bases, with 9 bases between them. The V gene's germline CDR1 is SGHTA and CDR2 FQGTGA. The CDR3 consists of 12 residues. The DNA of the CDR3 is TGTGCCAGCAGCTTGGGAGGGGGTGAAGCTTTCTTT. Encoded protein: CASSLGGGEAFF.

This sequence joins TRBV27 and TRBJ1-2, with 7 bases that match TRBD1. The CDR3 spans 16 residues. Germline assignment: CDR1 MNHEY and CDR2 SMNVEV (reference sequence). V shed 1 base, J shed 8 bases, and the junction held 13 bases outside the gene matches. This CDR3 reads CASSLFFERGLGGYTF. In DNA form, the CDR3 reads TGTGCCAGCAGTTTATTTTTCGAGAGGGGGCTAGGGGGCTACACCTTC.

For the CDR3, the DNA is TGCGCCAGCAGCACCTCCCAGGGGGCGACGACTGAAGCTTTCTTT. Translating it yields CASSTSQGATTEAFF. V is TRBV5-1 and J is TRBJ1-1; TRBD1 matches at 8 bases. This CDR3 has 15 amino acids. From germline, CDR1 is SGHRS and CDR2 YFSETQ. Losses at the gene ends were 4 bases for V and 5 bases for J; bases not matched to a gene: 10.

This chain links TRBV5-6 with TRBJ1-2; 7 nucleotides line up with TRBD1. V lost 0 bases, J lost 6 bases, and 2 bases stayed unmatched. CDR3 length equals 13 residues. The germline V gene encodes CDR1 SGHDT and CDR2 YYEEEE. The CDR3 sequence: CASSLGQGHGYTF. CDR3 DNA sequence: TGTGCCAGCAGCTTGGGACAGGGCCATGGCTACACCTTC.

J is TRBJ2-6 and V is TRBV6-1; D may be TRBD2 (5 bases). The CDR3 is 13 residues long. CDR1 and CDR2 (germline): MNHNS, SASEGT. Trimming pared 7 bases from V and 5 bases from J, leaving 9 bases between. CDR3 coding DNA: TGTGCCAGCATCCTGGACTGGGCCAACGTCCTGACTTTC. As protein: CASILDWANVLTF.

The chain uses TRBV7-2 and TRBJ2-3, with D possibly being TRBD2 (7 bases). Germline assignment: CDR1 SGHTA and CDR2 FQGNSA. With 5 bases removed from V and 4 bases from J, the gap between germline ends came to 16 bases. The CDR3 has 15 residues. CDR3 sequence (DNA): TGTGCCAGCAGCAACCGGGGGGCGGGGCCAGATACGCAGTATTTT. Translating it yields CASSNRGAGPDTQYF.

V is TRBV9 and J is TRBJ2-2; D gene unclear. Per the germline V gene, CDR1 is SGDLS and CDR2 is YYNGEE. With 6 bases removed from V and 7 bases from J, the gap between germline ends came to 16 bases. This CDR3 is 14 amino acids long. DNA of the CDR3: TGTGCCAGCATGCCCAACAATCGAGGCGGGGAGCTGTTTTTT. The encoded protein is CASMPNNRGGELFF.